The rows below give T cell receptor beta chains drawn from one sample of a study of T cells after yellow fever vaccination. TCRdb fed the 5' RACE reads into MiXCR, producing one record per CDR3 protein. The sample contains 500,000 to 650,000 distinct CDR3 sequences, roughly 17% of which appear only once. The input for sequencing was PBMCs, taken about 5 days after the first yellow fever vaccination. Receptors originate from a man aged 18 to 30 who received the YFV17D yellow fever vaccine. The CDR3 runs from the conserved cysteine through the conserved F or W. Where a row states a size, it is once, few, many or the class of an expanded clone; other rows omit it.

J gene,V gene,clone size,CDR3 protein
TRBJ2-7,TRBV7-2,many,CASSPDRGAYEQYF
TRBJ2-1,TRBV24-1,.,CATSERKNNEQFF
TRBJ1-6,TRBV7-2,.,CASSDGRPSGWSPLHF
TRBJ2-2,TRBV12-3/TRBV12-4,.,CASSHSTGGYTGELFF
TRBJ1-4,TRBV9,.,CASSALGGAANEKLFF
TRBJ1-1,TRBV7-6,.,CASSAWTAEAFF
TRBJ2-2,TRBV6-2/TRBV6-3,.,CASRPGTGLTGELFF
TRBJ1-5,TRBV6-1,few,CASSECLRCLSGNQPQHF
TRBJ1-1,TRBV30,.,CAWRNPGRTEAFF
TRBJ1-2,TRBV5-5,few,CASSLLPGQPVGGYTF
TRBJ1-5,TRBV27,few,CASSFGGPIQPQHF
TRBJ2-3,TRBV19,.,CASSPRTSGWGSRADTQYF
TRBJ2-2,TRBV3-1,.,CASSQRQHTGELFF
TRBJ2-1,TRBV6-2/TRBV6-3,few,CASTPAGEDEQFF
TRBJ1-1,TRBV4-3,.,CASTPGRGGTEAFF
TRBJ1-5,TRBV5-1,.,CASSLGVGGVDQPQHF
TRBJ2-3,TRBV7-2,many,CASSLAPAVLQYF
TRBJ2-1,TRBV20-1,.,CSARSSGENFEQFF
TRBJ2-1,TRBV18,.,CASSPFTGTGSGNEQFF
TRBJ1-2,TRBV7-2,few,CASSLALGLQNYGYTF
TRBJ2-1,TRBV11-2,few,CASSPTSGYLIGNEQFF
TRBJ1-3,TRBV5-8,.,CASSSGGQAGNTIYF
TRBJ1-5,TRBV9,few,CASSVAGVSQPQHF
TRBJ1-2,TRBV7-2,few,CASSARLDRGFGYTF
TRBJ1-2,TRBV4-2,few,CASSALGGQVAGYTF
TRBJ2-5,TRBV7-9,.,CASSFFTQETQYF
TRBJ1-5,TRBV20-1,.,CSASSGQGYQPQHF
TRBJ1-1,TRBV6-2/TRBV6-3,few,CASSYQPGQGVTEAFF
TRBJ2-7,TRBV6-5,few,CASSYYSGVGYEQYF
TRBJ1-1,TRBV10-3,.,CAISGRGGAGPDTEAFF
TRBJ1-5,TRBV12-3/TRBV12-4,.,CASHSSRSNQPQHF
TRBJ2-1,TRBV20-1,many,CSARPVRDSYNEQFF
TRBJ1-1,TRBV3-1,.,CASSRGDGSYGTEAFF
TRBJ1-1,TRBV5-5,.,CASSLFNMPGPNTEALF
TRBJ2-3,TRBV12-3/TRBV12-4,few,CASSLHGFGADTQYF
TRBJ2-2,TRBV5-1,few,CASSQALRSGELFF
TRBJ2-3,TRBV7-9,.,CASSFRDRSTDTQYF
TRBJ2-5,TRBV5-1,many,CASSPGLSTGEETQYF
TRBJ2-3,TRBV19,.,CASSMGLVRTDTQYF
TRBJ2-1,TRBV6-1,.,CASSRPIYNEQFF
TRBJ2-7,TRBV20-1,.,CSATSPRSVVSEQYF
TRBJ1-4,TRBV28,few,CASSFPSSERSSGEKLFF
TRBJ2-2,TRBV2,few,CASRVETGELFF
TRBJ2-5,TRBV5-1,.,CASSRQPGQVEETQYF
TRBJ2-2,TRBV27,.,CASSRQVQGELFF
TRBJ2-7,TRBV4-2,once,CASSQDSGSEQYF
TRBJ1-2,TRBV18,few,CASSPGPQVPDGYTF
TRBJ2-1,TRBV29-1,.,CSACQGQGAYNEQFF
TRBJ2-6,TRBV4-1,few,CASSGNRGFRNVLTF
TRBJ2-3,TRBV4-1,.,CASTRGTGTDTQYF
TRBJ1-2,TRBV4-3,few,CASSQDFAGGFYGYTF
TRBJ2-1,TRBV4-3,.,CASSQEGGYRGPDNEQFF
TRBJ2-1,TRBV2,.,CASSAEGSYNEQFF
TRBJ1-4,TRBV6-1,.,CASRPDRVTNEKLFF
TRBJ1-5,TRBV7-2,.,CASSSGQAFHQPQHF
TRBJ2-6,TRBV4-1,.,CASSQDGEPSFVPGANVLTF
TRBJ1-1,TRBV6-5,.,CASSYSYVKNTEAFF